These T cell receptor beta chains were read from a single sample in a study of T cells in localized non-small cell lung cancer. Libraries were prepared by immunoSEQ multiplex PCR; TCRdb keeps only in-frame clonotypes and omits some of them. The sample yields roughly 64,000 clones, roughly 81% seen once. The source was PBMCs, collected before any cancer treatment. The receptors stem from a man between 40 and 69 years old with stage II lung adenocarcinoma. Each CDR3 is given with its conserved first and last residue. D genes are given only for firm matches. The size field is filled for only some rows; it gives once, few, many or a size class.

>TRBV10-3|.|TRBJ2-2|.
CAISVGREGELFF
TGTGCCATCAGTGTGGGGCGAGAAGGGGAGCTGTTTTTT
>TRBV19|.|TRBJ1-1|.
CASSIVAGNTEAFF
TGTGCCAGTAGTATAGTAGCAGGGAACACTGAAGCTTTCTTT
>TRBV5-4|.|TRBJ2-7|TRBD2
CASSRGGASSYEQYF
TGTGCCAGCAGCCGGGGGGGCGCGAGCTCCTACGAGCAGTACTTC
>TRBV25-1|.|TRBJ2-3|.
CASSGQLSTDTQYF
TGTGCCAGCAGTGGACAACTTAGCACAGATACGCAGTATTTT
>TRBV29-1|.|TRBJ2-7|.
CSVALKPDEQYF
TGCAGCGTTGCCCTCAAACCGGACGAGCAGTACTTC
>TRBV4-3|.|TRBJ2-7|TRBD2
CASSQEGGTSGEQYF
TGCGCCAGCAGCCAAGAGGGAGGCACTAGCGGCGAGCAGTACTTC
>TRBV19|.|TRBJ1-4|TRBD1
CASSIPTGSNEKLFF
TGTGCCAGTAGTATCCCGACAGGGAGTAATGAAAAACTGTTTTTT
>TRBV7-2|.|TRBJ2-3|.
CASSPGTLRDTQYF
TGTGCCAGCAGCCCCGGGACCCTTAGGGATACGCAGTATTTT
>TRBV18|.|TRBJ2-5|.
CASSPRRGLGETQYF
TGTGCCAGCTCACCGCGGAGGGGGCTGGGGGAGACCCAGTACTTC
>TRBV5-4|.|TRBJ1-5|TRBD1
CASRPDRESNQPQHF
TGTGCCAGCAGACCTGACAGGGAAAGCAATCAGCCCCAGCATTTT
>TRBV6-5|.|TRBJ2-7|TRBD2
CASRSSGSRDEQYF
TGTGCCAGCAGAAGCAGCGGGAGTCGAGACGAGCAGTACTTC
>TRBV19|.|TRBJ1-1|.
CASSIGGSGTEAFF
TGTGCCAGTAGTATAGGGGGTTCGGGAACTGAAGCTTTCTTT
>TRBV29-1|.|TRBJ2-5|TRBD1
CSGQGRYQETQYF
TGCAGCGGACAGGGAAGGTACCAAGAGACCCAGTACTTC
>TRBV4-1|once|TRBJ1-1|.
CASSQGWTWKDTEAFF
TGCGCCAGCAGCCAAGGGTGGACATGGAAGGACACTGAAGCTTTCTTT
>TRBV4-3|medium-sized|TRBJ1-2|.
CASSQERQAVGGYTF
TGCGCCAGCAGCCAAGAGCGACAGGCAGTAGGTGGCTACACCTTC
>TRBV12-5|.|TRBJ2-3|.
CASGLVRWVNTDTQYF
TGTGCTAGTGGTTTGGTACGGTGGGTTAACACAGATACGCAGTATTTT
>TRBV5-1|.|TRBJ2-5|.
CASSFNGAETQYF
TGCGCCAGCAGCTTTAATGGGGCGGAGACCCAGTACTTC
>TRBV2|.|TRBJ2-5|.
CASAWGQETQYF
TGTGCCAGTGCCTGGGGACAAGAGACCCAGTACTTC
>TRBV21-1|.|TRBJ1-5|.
CASSKAGDGNQPQHF
TGTGCCAGCAGCAAAGCTGGGGACGGAAATCAGCCCCAGCATTTT
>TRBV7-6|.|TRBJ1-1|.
CASSRDRNTEAFF
TGTGCCAGCAGCCGTGACCGGAACACTGAAGCTTTCTTT
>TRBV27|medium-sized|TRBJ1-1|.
CASSFGINMNTEAFF
TGTGCCAGCAGTTTTGGGATCAACATGAACACTGAAGCTTTCTTT
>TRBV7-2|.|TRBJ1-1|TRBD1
CASSTGTGTTEAFF
TGTGCCAGCAGCACCGGGACAGGGACCACTGAAGCTTTCTTT
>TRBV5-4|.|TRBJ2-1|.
CASRVQVSYNEQFF
TGTGCCAGCAGAGTACAGGTTTCCTACAATGAGCAGTTCTTC
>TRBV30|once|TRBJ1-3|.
CAWSSRRMRDENTIYF
TGTGCCTGGAGTTCGCGGCGAATGAGGGACGAAAACACCATATATTTT
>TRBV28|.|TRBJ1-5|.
CASSLSPGPINQPQHF
TGTGCCAGCAGTTTGAGCCCGGGTCCAATTAATCAGCCCCAGCATTTT
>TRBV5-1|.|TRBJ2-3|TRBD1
CASSGQGIRTDTQYF
TGCGCCAGCAGCGGACAGGGGATTAGGACAGATACGCAGTATTTT
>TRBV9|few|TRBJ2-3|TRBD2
CASSEREGLDTQYF
TGTGCCAGCAGCGAGCGGGAGGGTTTAGATACGCAGTATTTT
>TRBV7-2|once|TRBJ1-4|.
CASSLSVRAPNEKLFF
TGTGCCAGCAGCTTATCCGTACGGGCCCCCAACGAAAAACTGTTTTTT
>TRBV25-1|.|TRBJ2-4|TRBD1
CASSEWGQGDKNIQYF
TGTGCCAGCAGTGAATGGGGGCAGGGGGACAAAAACATTCAGTACTTC
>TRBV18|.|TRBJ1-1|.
CASSPRPSNDHTEAFF
TGTGCCAGCTCACCCCGCCCCTCAAACGATCACACTGAAGCTTTCTTT
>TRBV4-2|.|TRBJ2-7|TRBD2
CASSRAGTSGDYEQYF
TGTGCCAGCAGCCGGGCTGGGACTAGCGGAGACTACGAGCAGTACTTC
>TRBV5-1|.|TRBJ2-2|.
CASSLLAGRNTGELFF
TGCGCCAGCAGCTTGCTGGCAGGGAGAAACACCGGGGAGCTGTTTTTT
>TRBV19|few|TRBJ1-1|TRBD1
CASTSDRDKMNTEAFF
TGTGCCAGTACCTCCGACAGGGACAAGATGAACACTGAAGCTTTCTTT
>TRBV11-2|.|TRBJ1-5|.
CASSLTGNSNQPQHF
TGTGCCAGCAGCTTAACAGGGAATAGCAATCAGCCCCAGCATTTT
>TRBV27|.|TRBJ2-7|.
CASSPPARVEQYF
TGTGCCAGCAGTCCCCCCGCCAGGGTCGAGCAGTACTTC
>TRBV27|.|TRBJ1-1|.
CASSSIGAMNTEAFF
TGTGCCAGCAGTTCCATAGGGGCTATGAACACTGAAGCTTTCTTT
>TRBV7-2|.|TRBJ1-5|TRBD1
CASSLQGDSNQPQHF
TGTGCCAGCAGCCTACAGGGGGATAGCAATCAGCCCCAGCATTTT
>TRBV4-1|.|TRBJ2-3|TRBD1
CASSWSGTGTDTQYF
TGCGCCAGCAGTTGGAGCGGGACAGGGACAGATACGCAGTATTTT
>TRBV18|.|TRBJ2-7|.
CASSLDSGGEQYF
TGTGCCAGCTCACTTGACAGCGGAGGGGAGCAGTACTTC
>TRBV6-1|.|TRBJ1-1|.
CASILTENTEAFF
TGTGCCAGCATTTTGACGGAGAACACTGAAGCTTTCTTT
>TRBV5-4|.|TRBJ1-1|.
CASSSDTLRAFF
TGTGCCAGCAGCTCGGACACCCTCCGAGCTTTCTTT